The 21 T cell receptor beta chains presented below share a single source sample, sequenced in a study of shared clonotypes between healthy human individuals. The data were produced by immunoSEQ multiplex PCR, yet TCRdb's version contains in-frame clones alone and is incomplete. The data hold roughly 1,500,000 clones, with 95% to 99% observed a single time. Material: naive CD4+ T cells sorted from blood. Subset given: CD45RA+ positively selected. All receptors come from a man aged 25 to 45 in good health.

Worth noting for this clone: This same CDR3 is encoded by further DNA sequences in the sample. The rearrangement links TRBV29-1 to TRBJ1-5; D is possibly TRBD1 (5 bases). This CDR3 is 12 amino acids long. Germline loops: CDR1 SQVTM, CDR2 ANQGSEA. V dropped 4 bases and J dropped 3 bases, with 7 bases sitting between them. The CDR3 sequence: CSVAGYNQPQHF. The CDR3 nucleotides read TGCAGCGTTGCAGGGTACAATCAGCCCCAGCATTTT.

The CDR3 region is CASSLAVDSVEQFF. CDR3 DNA sequence: TGCGCCAGCAGCTTGGCCGTAGATTCAGTTGAGCAGTTCTTC. The V gene is TRBV5-1, the J gene TRBJ2-1, with D unresolved. CDR1 and CDR2 (germline): SGHRS, YFSETQ. Trimming left V 0 bases short and J 9 bases short, with 13 bases between. This CDR3 has 14 residues.

This clone was recorded only once. This chain uses TRBV14 with TRBJ2-7; 10 bases match TRBD1. The CDR3 has 17 residues. Losses at the gene ends were 3 bases for V and 5 bases for J; bases not matched to a gene: 13. Germline-derived CDR1 and CDR2 are SGHDN and FVKESK. CDR3 coding DNA: TGTGCCAGCAGCCATTATGGGGGACAGGGGATTGCAAACGAGCAGTACTTC. This codes for CASSHYGGQGIANEQYF.

The CDR3 reads CASSQGTYTDTQYF. CDR3 nucleotide sequence: TGTGCCAGCAGCCAAGGGACGTACACAGATACGCAGTATTTT. V usage is TRBV7-9 and J usage is TRBJ2-3; D possibly matches TRBD1 or TRBD2 (5 bases each). Germline CDR1 SEHNR, CDR2 FQNEAQ (reference sequence). There are 14 residues in the CDR3. V lost 5 bases to trimming and J lost 2 bases, with 11 bases between them.

This clone was detected only once. The chain has TRBV27 and TRBJ1-1; D gene ambiguous. CDR1 is MNHEY and CDR2 is SMNVEV in the germline V gene (reference sequence). The V end was cut by 5 bases, the J end by 1 base, with 8 bases between. CDR3 length equals 13 residues. In DNA, the CDR3 is TGTGCCAGCAGTCCCCGACAGAACACTGAAGCTTTCTTT. Encoded protein: CASSPRQNTEAFF.

The chain recombines TRBV30 with TRBJ1-2; 8 bases map to TRBD1. Germline V gene lookup returns CDR1 GTSNPN and CDR2 SVGIG (reference sequence). This CDR3 region has 13 residues. J gave up 8 bases and V 4 bases, and 9 bases lay outside the gene matches. The CDR3 region is CAWITGRGRGYTF. In DNA form, the CDR3 reads TGTGCCTGGATTACGGGCAGGGGGCGAGGCTACACCTTC.

This sequence joins TRBV19 and TRBJ2-4; D not resolved. The CDR3 length is 13 residues. Trimming cost V 4 bases and J 4 bases, with 8 bases left between them. Germline CDR1 is LNHDA and CDR2 is SQIVND (reference sequence). CDR3 in amino acids: CASSKTMKNIQYF. The CDR3 bases are TGTGCCAGTAGTAAGACGATGAAAAACATTCAGTACTTC.

The V call is TRBV9, the J call TRBJ2-7; a possible D gene is TRBD1 (7 bases). The germline gives CDR1 SGDLS, CDR2 YYNGEE. Trimming took 6 bases from V and 2 from J, leaving 18 bases between them. The CDR3 sequence is 15 residues long. In DNA form, the CDR3 reads TGTGCCAGCACCAGGGGGGCAGGAATACCCTACGAGCAGTACTTC. Protein sequence: CASTRGAGIPYEQYF.

With respect to this clone: The sample carries other DNA sequences with the same CDR3. This sequence joins TRBV5-1 and TRBJ2-7; the D gene is possibly TRBD1 (5 bases). The length of the CDR3 is 13 residues. Germline lookup yields CDR1 SGHRS and CDR2 YFSETQ. V lost 0 bases and J 3 bases, leaving 7 bases between the germline ends. CDR3 nucleotide sequence: TGCGCCAGCAGCTTGGCAGGGAACTACGAGCAGTACTTC. This codes for CASSLAGNYEQYF.

The V gene is TRBV5-4, the J gene TRBJ2-7; the match to TRBD2 covers 11 bases. The CDR3 is made up of 14 amino acids. V gave up 5 bases and J gave up 2 bases; unmatched junction bases: 3. Germline V gene lookup returns CDR1 SGHNT and CDR2 YYREEE (reference sequence). The CDR3 region is CASRLAGGTYEQYF. The CDR3 DNA reads as TGTGCCAGCAGGCTAGCGGGAGGAACCTACGAGCAGTACTTC. Drawing the rest from reference TRBV5-4 and TRBJ2-7, the complete variable domain is ETGVTQSPTHLIKTRGQQVTLRCSSQSGHNTVSWYQQALGQGPQFIFQYYREEENGRGNFPPRFSGLQFPNYSSELNVNALELDDSALYLCASRLAGGTYEQYFGPGTRLTVT.

The J gene is TRBJ2-5, the V gene TRBV7-9, with D possibly being TRBD1 or TRBD2 (5 bases each). The CDR3 is made up of 15 amino acids. Germline CDR1 is SEHNR and CDR2 is FQNEAQ (reference sequence). Trimming took off 4 bases at V and 2 bases at J, with 14 bases between the two ends. CDR3 coding DNA: TGTGCCAGCAGCTGGACTGGGACCCCTCAAGAGACCCAGTACTTC. Its protein is CASSWTGTPQETQYF.

The rearrangement links TRBV5-1 to TRBJ2-3; D gene unclear. The CDR3 covers 14 residues. Deletions cut 4 bases from V and 0 bases from J, with 9 bases between. Germline lookup yields CDR1 SGHRS and CDR2 YFSETQ. This chain's CDR3 is CASSRFVSTDTQYF. CDR3 nucleotides: TGCGCCAGCAGCCGCTTTGTTAGCACAGATACGCAGTATTTT.

This clone has just one count. The chain joins TRBV5-4 to TRBJ2-7; the D is unclear. Per germline, CDR1 SGHNT and CDR2 YYREEE (reference sequence). The CDR3 loop spans 13 amino acids. Trimming removed 0 bases from V and 6 bases from J, with 10 bases in between. The CDR3 region is CASSLDPSGEQYF. CDR3 DNA sequence: TGTGCCAGCAGCTTGGATCCTTCGGGCGAGCAGTACTTC.

J is TRBJ1-2 and V is TRBV6-1, with D hard to call. Between the trimmed V and J ends, which lost 0 bases and 4 bases, there was a span of 9 bases. From germline, CDR1 is MNHNS and CDR2 SASEGT. The length of the CDR3 is 14 residues. The CDR3 protein is CASSEASGSYGYTF. DNA for the CDR3: TGTGCCAGCAGTGAAGCATCCGGGAGCTATGGCTACACCTTC.

The gene calls are TRBV5-1 and TRBJ2-7; no reliable D call. V shed 5 bases and J shed 2 bases, with 17 bases lying between them. There are 15 residues in the CDR3. CDR1 and CDR2 (germline): SGHRS, YFSETQ. CDR3 sequence (DNA): TGCGCCAGCAGTCATGAACCAGTCCGAGCCTACGAGCAGTACTTC. This sequence encodes CASSHEPVRAYEQYF.

The chain combines TRBV10-3 with TRBJ1-4; TRBD1 is a possible D gene (6 bases). CDR1 is ENHRY, CDR2 SYGVKD, per germline. Trimming removed 3 bases at V and 2 bases at J, with 10 bases between. The CDR3 consists of 15 residues. Here the CDR3 DNA reads TGTGCCATCAGTGATTCAGGGGCGACTAATGAAAAACTGTTTTTT. Translated, it gives CAISDSGATNEKLFF.

This clone has just one count. This chain joins TRBV6-1 and TRBJ2-1; 8 bases line up with TRBD1. The ends lost 3 bases at V and 16 bases at J; junction bases unmatched: 14. Germline-derived CDR1 and CDR2 are MNHNS and SASEGT. The CDR3 covers 14 residues. Written as DNA, the CDR3 is TGTGCCAGCAGTGACGCGACGAGAAGACAGGGGACATTCTTC. Encoded protein: CASSDATRRQGTFF.

Note on this clone: Compared with germline, one end of the junction differs, possibly owing to a read error. The rearrangement uses TRBV11-1 and TRBJ1-1, with 9 positions matching TRBD1. This CDR3 is built from 14 residues. Germline values: CDR1 SGHAT, CDR2 FQDESV (reference sequence). DNA for the CDR3: TGTGCCAGCAGCGGAGGGACAGGGTACACTGAAGTTTTCTTT. This translates into CASSGGTGYTEVFF.

The rearrangement links TRBV11-2 to TRBJ1-6; D unclear. The CDR3 runs to 14 residues. With 5 bases removed from V and 7 bases from J, the gap between germline ends came to 12 bases. Germline V CDR1 and CDR2: SGHAT, FQNNGV. The CDR3 protein is CASSEYPLNSPLHF. Here the CDR3 DNA reads TGTGCCAGCAGCGAATACCCGTTGAATTCACCCCTCCACTTT.

The chain recombines TRBV6-6 with TRBJ2-3; 14 bases map to TRBD2. With 2 bases clipped from V and 8 bases from J, the junction kept 3 bases outside the gene matches. The germline V gene encodes CDR1 MNHNY and CDR2 SVGAGI (reference sequence). CDR3 length: 15 residues. The CDR3 reads CASSYLGLAGGTQYF. The CDR3, as DNA: TGTGCCAGCAGTTACCTAGGACTAGCGGGAGGTACGCAGTATTTT.

The rearrangement uses TRBV5-4 and TRBJ2-5; D is unclear. The V and J ends lost 1 base and 3 bases respectively, with 7 bases between them. Germline CDR1 SGHNT, CDR2 YYREEE (reference sequence). The CDR3 totals 13 residues. CDR3 DNA sequence: TGTGCCAGCAGCTTGAACCTCAAAGAGACCCAGTACTTC. This gives the protein CASSLNLKETQYF. Variable domain in full (rest from reference TRBV5-4 and TRBJ2-5): ETGVTQSPTHLIKTRGQQVTLRCSSQSGHNTVSWYQQALGQGPQFIFQYYREEENGRGNFPPRFSGLQFPNYSSELNVNALELDDSALYLCASSLNLKETQYFGPGTRLLVL.